One sample yielded the 28 T cell receptor beta chains listed below, sequenced in a study of identical twins. TCRdb reprocessed the 5' RACE reads with MiXCR, giving one entry per CDR3 protein. This sample has around 1.7 million distinct CDR3 sequences; about 32% occur once, and the top ten carry under 0.35%. The sample comprised cord blood. Receptor source: a newborn girl in good health.

The sample holds a few counts of this clonotype. The chain combines TRBV5-1 with TRBJ1-4; TRBD1 is a possible D gene (6 bases). The V end lost 3 bases, the J end lost 7 bases, and 16 bases lay between the germline ends. The CDR3 contains 15 residues. In germline, CDR1 is SGHRS, CDR2 YFSETQ. CDR3: CASSSRGATSEKLFF. The CDR3 nucleotides are TGCGCCAGCAGCTCCAGGGGCGCTACCTCTGAAAAACTGTTTTTT.

The gene calls are TRBV6-5 and TRBJ2-3; tentative D call: TRBD1 (5 bases). Germline V gene data show CDR1 as MNHEY and CDR2 as SVGAGI. CDR3 length equals 18 residues. Between the trimmed V and J ends, which lost 2 bases and 0 bases, there was a span of 18 bases. For the CDR3, the DNA is TGTGCCAGCAGTTACCCAGACACAGGTTCCCCTAGCACAGATACGCAGTATTTT. Its translation is CASSYPDTGSPSTDTQYF.

The chain combines TRBV25-1 with TRBJ1-5; D gene ambiguous. The CDR3 consists of 14 residues. V was trimmed by 3 bases and J by 0 bases, leaving 6 bases between them. Germline loops: CDR1 MGHDK, CDR2 SYGVNS. In DNA, the CDR3 is TGTGCCAGCAGTGACCAGGATAGCAATCAGCCCCAGCATTTT. Translating it yields CASSDQDSNQPQHF. Using reference TRBV25-1 and TRBJ1-5 for the parts outside the CDR3, the full variable domain is EADIYQTPRYLVIGTGKKITLECSQTMGHDKMYWYQQDPGMELHLIHYSYGVNSTEKGDLSSESTVSRIRTEHFPLTLESARPSHTSQYLCASSDQDSNQPQHFGDGTRLSIL.

This clonotype has ten or more counts. The rearrangement uses TRBV4-2 and TRBJ2-7; unclear D gene. Trimming removed 5 bases at V and 2 bases at J, with 10 bases between. CDR1 LGHNA and CDR2 YNFKEQ come from the germline V gene. The CDR3 consists of 13 residues. The CDR3 DNA sequence: TGTGCCAGCAGCGCCCGTGGAACCTACGAGCAGTACTTC. It codes for CASSARGTYEQYF.

The gene calls are TRBV20-1 and TRBJ2-1, with 10 bases that match TRBD2. The CDR3 has 14 residues. CDR1 and CDR2 from the germline V gene are DFQATT and SNEGSKA (reference sequence). Here the CDR3 DNA reads TGCAGGCCTCTAGCGGGAGACGGGAACAATGAGCAGTTCTTC. Protein sequence: CRPLAGDGNNEQFF.

The chain links TRBV24-1 to TRBJ2-2, with a possible D match to TRBD1 (7 bases). CDR3 size: 18 residues. Between the trimmed V and J ends, which lost 1 base and 0 bases, there was a span of 14 bases. The V gene's germline CDR1 is KGHDR and CDR2 SFDVKD. The CDR3 loop reads CATSDFTPRGANTGELFF. In DNA, the CDR3 is TGTGCCACCAGTGATTTTACCCCCAGGGGGGCGAACACCGGGGAGCTGTTTTTT.

Details on this clonotype: One end of the junction does not line up with germline, which may come from a read error. The chain joins TRBV9 to TRBJ2-3; TRBD1 aligns across 7 bases. This CDR3 comprises 14 residues. Germline V gene lookup returns CDR1 SGDLS and CDR2 YYNGEE. CDR3 protein: CASSVRGGRDTQYF. CDR3 coding DNA: TGCGCCAGCAGTGTTAGAGGGGGCCGGGATACGCAGTATTTT.

At least ten counts were recorded for this clonotype. The chain employs TRBV27 and TRBJ2-7, with 7 positions matching TRBD1. The V and J ends lost 4 bases and 6 bases, in that order; junction bases with no gene match: 0. CDR3 length equals 11 residues. Germline V CDR1 and CDR2: MNHEY, SMNVEV (reference sequence). The CDR3 sequence: CASSSGGEQYF. The CDR3 nucleotides are TGTGCCAGCAGTTCAGGGGGCGAGCAGTACTTC.

This clonotype was counted between two and nine times. The chain recombines TRBV6-2 or TRBV6-3 with TRBJ2-4; D is ambiguous. The CDR3 has 15 amino acids. Germline lookup yields CDR1 MNHEY and CDR2 SVGEGT. V lost 1 base and J lost 2, with 9 bases in between. The CDR3 DNA reads as TGTGCCAGCAGTTACTTTTGGGGAACCAAAAACATTCAGTACTTC. Its translation: CASSYFWGTKNIQYF.

This clonotype occurred a few times. The chain employs TRBV5-1 and TRBJ2-1; TRBD2 matches 12 bases. Looked up from germline, CDR1 is SGHRS and CDR2 is YFSETQ. V was pared by 1 base and J by 8 bases, with 7 bases of the junction left unmatched. The CDR3 covers 16 residues. CDR3: CASSLLGLAGMDEQFF. The CDR3 bases are TGCGCCAGCAGCTTGTTGGGACTAGCGGGTATGGATGAGCAGTTCTTC.

The chain couples TRBV7-6 to TRBJ1-2; the D gene is possibly TRBD1 (6 bases). V was shortened by 5 bases and J by 4 bases, with 17 bases between the two germline ends. The CDR3 loop spans 15 amino acids. The V gene's germline CDR1 is SGHVS and CDR2 FNYEAQ. The CDR3 spells CASSPGQTGGYGYTF. The CDR3 DNA follows: TGTGCCAGCAGCCCGGGACAAACAGGCGGCTATGGCTACACCTTC. Drawing the rest from reference TRBV7-6 and TRBJ1-2, the complete variable domain is GAGVSQSPRYKVTKRGQDVALRCDPISGHVSLYWYRQALGQGPEFLTYFNYEAQQDKSGLPNDRFSAERPEGSISTLTIQRTEQRDSAMYRCASSPGQTGGYGYTFGSGTRLTVV.

This chain uses TRBV29-1 with TRBJ1-5; 9 positions agree with TRBD1. The CDR3 runs to 14 residues. Germline values: CDR1 SQVTM, CDR2 ANQGSEA. The ends lost 4 bases at V and 7 bases at J; junction bases unmatched: 8. CDR3 sequence: CSVGQGQGFQPQHF. CDR3 nucleotide sequence: TGCAGCGTTGGACAGGGACAGGGATTCCAGCCCCAGCATTTT.

This clonotype was seen a handful of times. The chain couples TRBV24-1 to TRBJ2-1; 8 bases agree with TRBD2. This CDR3 has 16 residues. Losses at the gene ends were 12 bases for V and 0 bases for J; bases not matched to a gene: 12. CDR1 and CDR2 (germline): KGHDR, SFDVKD. CDR3 bases: TGTGCCGTCTCCGGTAGCGGGGTTAGCTCCTACAATGAGCAGTTCTTC. Translation gives CAVSGSGVSSYNEQFF.

This clonotype turned up a few times. The V gene is TRBV2, the J gene TRBJ1-2; D gene ambiguous. Trimming cost V 4 bases and J 4 bases, with 10 bases left between them. This CDR3 contains 13 residues. Germline V gene sequence: CDR1 SNHLY, CDR2 FYNNEI. CDR3 in DNA: TGTGCCAGCAGTGCGGCAGGATCCTATGGCTACACCTTC. It codes for CASSAAGSYGYTF. Full variable domain (missing parts from reference TRBV2 and TRBJ1-2): EPEVTQTPSHQVTQMGQEVILRCVPISNHLYFYWYRQILGQKVEFLVSFYNNEISEKSEIFDDQFSVERPDGSNFTLKIRSTKLEDSAMYFCASSAAGSYGYTFGSGTRLTVV.

In its sample, this clonotype was seen a few times. V usage is TRBV10-1 and J usage is TRBJ2-7; possibly TRBD1 for D (6 bases). Near its end, the DNA agrees better with TRBJ2-5, so the J call may be wrong. Germline V gene sequence: CDR1 WNHNN, CDR2 SYGVQD (reference sequence). The CDR3 has 14 residues. CDR3 sequence reads: CASVQGKFVKTQYF. DNA of the CDR3: TGCGCCAGCGTACAGGGAAAGTTTGTAAAGACCCAGTACTTC.

The chain carries TRBV28 and TRBJ1-3; D is undetermined. Looked up from germline, CDR1 is MDHEN and CDR2 is SYDVKM. The CDR3 runs to 15 residues. The germline V and J ends were trimmed by 5 bases and 0 bases, with 11 bases remaining between them. CDR3 region: CASSPRTPSGNTIYF. Written as DNA, the CDR3 is TGTGCCAGCAGTCCTCGGACCCCCTCTGGAAACACCATATATTTT. Supplemented by reference TRBV28 and TRBJ1-3, the full variable domain reads DVKVTQSSRYLVKRTGEKVFLECVQDMDHENMFWYRQDPGLGLRLIYFSYDVKMKEKGDIPEGYSVSREKKERFSLILESASTNQTSMYLCASSPRTPSGNTIYFGEGSWLTVV.

The V and J genes are TRBV24-1 and TRBJ2-7; no clear D. V was clipped by 3 bases and J by 4 bases, with 9 bases between them. The CDR3 is 13 amino acids. The germline V gene encodes CDR1 KGHDR and CDR2 SFDVKD. The CDR3 region is CATSDKRQYEQYF. CDR3 nucleotide sequence: TGTGCCACCAGTGATAAGAGGCAATACGAGCAGTACTTC.

On this clonotype: The CDR3 does not close with the conserved phenylalanine or tryptophan, likely indicating a read error. The rearrangement joins TRBV30 to TRBJ2-4; D remains unclear. The J call may not be correct, given that the DNA end is closer to TRBJ2-7. CDR1 GTSNPN and CDR2 SVGIG come from the germline V gene (reference sequence). The CDR3 loop spans 12 amino acids. CDR3 in DNA: TGTGCCTGGACGGCAAACTCCTACGAGCAGTACTCC. Its protein is CAWTANSYEQYS.

This clonotype was seen more than once but under ten times. This chain links TRBV12-3 or TRBV12-4 with TRBJ1-1; the match to TRBD1 covers 7 bases. The CDR3 has 15 residues. The trim removed 2 bases at V and 4 bases at J, leaving 7 bases unmatched. CDR3 nucleotides: TGTGCCAGCAGTTTACCCAGGGGGTGGAGCACTGAAGCTTTCTTT. Protein: CASSLPRGWSTEAFF.

This clonotype was recorded many times. V gene TRBV20-1 combines with J gene TRBJ1-2; possibly TRBD1 for D (6 bases). V lost 8 bases, J lost 6 bases, and 10 bases lay in between. The CDR3 consists of 10 residues. CDR1 and CDR2 (germline): DFQATT, SNEGSKA (reference sequence). CDR3 sequence (DNA): TGCAGTTCCTACAGGGATGGCTACACCTTC. Translating it yields CSSYRDGYTF.

The chain recombines TRBV28 with TRBJ1-1; D might be TRBD1 (5 bases). This CDR3 region has 16 residues. Looked up from germline, CDR1 is MDHEN and CDR2 is SYDVKM. The V and J ends lost 5 bases and 1 base respectively, with 17 bases between them. This CDR3 reads CASSRDGGNRNTEAFF. The CDR3 nucleotides are TGTGCCAGCAGTCGGGATGGGGGGAACCGGAACACTGAAGCTTTCTTT.

This clonotype showed up just a few times. This chain uses TRBV20-1 with TRBJ2-1; TRBD1 agrees at 7 bases. CDR3 length equals 14 residues. CDR1 is DFQATT, CDR2 SNEGSKA, per germline (reference sequence). J was trimmed by 8 bases and V by 5 bases; bases with no gene match: 12. The CDR3 reads CSAPYLRQGDEQFF. The CDR3 DNA is TGCAGTGCTCCTTACCTGCGACAGGGCGATGAGCAGTTCTTC.

The table lists this clonotype with a few counts. The chain links TRBV5-5 to TRBJ1-5, with D tentatively TRBD1 (5 bases). V was shortened by 5 bases and J by 6 bases, with 18 bases between the two germline ends. The CDR3 contains 15 residues. CDR1 SGHKS and CDR2 YYEKEE come from the germline V gene (reference sequence). CDR3 sequence: CASRANVGGAQPQHF. The CDR3 DNA is TGTGCCAGCAGGGCCAATGTTGGGGGAGCTCAGCCCCAGCATTTT.

The genes are TRBV6-2 or TRBV6-3 and TRBJ2-3; 7 positions match TRBD1. This CDR3 has 16 amino acids. CDR1 is MNHEY and CDR2 is SVGEGT in the germline V gene. V lost 4 bases to trimming and J lost 0 bases; unmatched junction nucleotides: 7. The CDR3 region has the DNA TGTGCCAGCAGTTCCCACAGGGGACCCAGCACAGATACGCAGTATTTT. Protein sequence: CASSSHRGPSTDTQYF.

This clonotype was counted only a few times. The rearrangement uses TRBV3-1 and TRBJ2-1; a weak D match, TRBD2 (6 bases). V lost 4 bases, J lost 3 bases, and 10 bases lay in between. The CDR3 spans 14 residues. Per germline, CDR1 LGHDT and CDR2 YNNKEL (reference sequence). CDR3 DNA: TGTGCCAGCAGCCCCCAGGGACTCTACAATGAGCAGTTCTTC. Protein: CASSPQGLYNEQFF.

This clonotype was seen more than once but under ten times. The chain employs TRBV5-1 and TRBJ2-5; perhaps TRBD2 as D (5 bases). CDR3 length equals 13 residues. With 2 bases removed from V and 6 bases from J, the gap between germline ends came to 11 bases. CDR1 and CDR2 from the germline V gene are SGHRS and YFSETQ. CDR3 residues: CASSLSGSKTQYF. The CDR3 DNA reads TGCGCCAGCAGCTTATCTGGGAGTAAGACCCAGTACTTC.

The chain couples TRBV5-1 to TRBJ1-1, with 7 bases matching TRBD1. Trimming cost V 0 bases and J 5 bases; bases outside gene matches: 7. Germline V lookup: CDR1 SGHRS, CDR2 YFSETQ. CDR3 length: 15 amino acids. CDR3 residues: CASSLVQGPWTEAFF. Written as DNA, the CDR3 is TGCGCCAGCAGCTTGGTACAGGGGCCGTGGACTGAAGCTTTCTTT.

The chain combines TRBV15 with TRBJ2-7; D perhaps matches TRBD1 (6 bases). This CDR3 has 16 amino acids. The ends were cut back, 5 bases at V and 3 bases at J, with 20 bases in the middle. Germline V gives CDR1 LNHNV, CDR2 YYDKDF (reference sequence). CDR3 in DNA: TGTGCCACCAGCTTGCTTCGACAGGATGGCGACTACGAGCAGTACTTC. Translation gives CATSLLRQDGDYEQYF.